The clone carrying this TCR beta chain was detected a few times. No antigen is known for it. The data are from a study of identical twins. TCRdb passed the 5' RACE reads through MiXCR, listing each CDR3 protein once. The table lists approximately 230,000 distinct CDR3 sequences, 6.5% of them singletons. The ends were cut back, 0 bases at V and 7 bases at J, with 6 bases in the middle. The length of the CDR3 is 11 residues. Germline CDR1 reads GTSNPN; CDR2 reads SVGIG (reference sequence). Study-wide findings and caveats: Among monozygotic twins, out-of-frame TCR alpha sharing exceeded what models predicted.

The sample was also linked to a second study, of T cells expressing NK-cell markers.

The gene calls are TRBV30 and TRBJ1-1; D not resolved. Sequenced material: CD8+ T cells sorted from blood. The TCR originated in a woman aged 18-30 years in good health. The CDR3 bases are TGTGCCTGGAGTGTCGGGGTTGAAGCTTTCTTT. Translation gives CAWSVGVEAFF.